This T cell receptor (beta chain) is from a study of blood T cell repertoires in COVID-19. Original analysis: Reference gene primers were amplified, and this amplification served to estimate nucleated cell counts. The data were produced by immunoSEQ multiplex PCR, yet TCRdb's version contains in-frame clones alone and is incomplete. The V and J calls and clone size were taken over from that table, and D and trimming were inferred from the DNA. Of around 250,000 clones listed, about nine tenths were seen once; the top ten hold roughly 8%. The receptor was derived from a middle-aged man with active or convalescent COVID-19. Sample: peripheral blood.

CDR3 bases: TGCGCCAGCAGCACAACGCCCACGGGATATAATGAAAAACTGTTTTTT. Residues: CASSTTPTGYNEKLFF. This chain joins TRBV4-1 and TRBJ1-4; D unclear. The CDR3 is 16 amino acids. Per the germline V gene, CDR1 is MGHRA and CDR2 is YSYEKL. The V gene lost 5 bases and the J gene lost 4 bases, with 17 bases spanning the gap.